This T cell receptor beta chain was recorded in a study of T cell changes during pregnancy in multiple sclerosis (dated by TCRdb to between 2018 and 2021). Notes on the research overall: Changes in the T cell repertoire over the course of pregnancy were examined in this study in women with multiple sclerosis.

The method was the immunoSEQ multiplex PCR assay. Held by TCRdb, this immuneACCESS table contains in-frame sequences only and omits some clones. Under half of the omission traces to an unresolved V gene where checked; the cause of the rest is unknown. The sample data list some 60,000 clones, and around nine tenths of these were observed just once. The ten largest clones represent about 0.41% of the sample. V trim: 4 bases; J trim: 8 bases; unmatched bases: 2. Based on the germline V gene, the CDR1 and CDR2 sequences are MNHEY and SVGAGI. The CDR3 goes from the cysteine to the phenylalanine over 13 residues. Just the 39-base CDR3 DNA is kept, in frame starting at base 1. Turning to this clone: Its specific antigen is unknown. No base quality information exists; no much larger clone differs at one position.

The rearranged segments are TRBV6-5 and TRBJ2-3, with 11 bases aligning to TRBD1. Source: CD4+ T cells from peripheral blood mononuclear cells, taken in the third trimester of pregnancy. The sequence came from a female donor with multiple sclerosis, enrolled in a pregnancy study. The nucleotide sequence is TGTGCCAGCAGTTGGGGACAGGGGGTTACGCAGTATTTT. It specifies CASSWGQGVTQYF.